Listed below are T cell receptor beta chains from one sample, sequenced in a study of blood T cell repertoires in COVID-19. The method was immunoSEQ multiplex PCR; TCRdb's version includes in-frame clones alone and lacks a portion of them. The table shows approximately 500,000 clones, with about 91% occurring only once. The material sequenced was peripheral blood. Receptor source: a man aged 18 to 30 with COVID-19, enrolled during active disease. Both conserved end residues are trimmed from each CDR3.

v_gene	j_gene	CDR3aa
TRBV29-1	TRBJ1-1	SVELYRRNTEAF
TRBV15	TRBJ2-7	ATSRDRATYEQY
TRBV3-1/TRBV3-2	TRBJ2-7	ASSQDFRDYEQY
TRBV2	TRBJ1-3	ASREQGGTGNTIY
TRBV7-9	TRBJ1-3	ASRVGGSGNTIY
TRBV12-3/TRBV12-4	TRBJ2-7	ASSRVSSYEQY
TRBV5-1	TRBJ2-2	ASSQGDGELF
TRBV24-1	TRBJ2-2	ATSDFLAGLVTGELF
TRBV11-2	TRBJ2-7	ASSSSPDSSYEQY
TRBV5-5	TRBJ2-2	ASSVLAGGNTGELF
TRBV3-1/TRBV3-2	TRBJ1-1	ASSHGTGGVDTEAF
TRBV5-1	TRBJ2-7	ASSCRTGAYEQY
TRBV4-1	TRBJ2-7	ASSQVSTGTYEQY
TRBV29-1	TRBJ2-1	SVPGLAAHNEQF
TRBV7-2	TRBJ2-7	ASRQTSGREYEQY
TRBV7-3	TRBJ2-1	ASSLTKTGVGEQF
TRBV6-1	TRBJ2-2	ASSESSGELF
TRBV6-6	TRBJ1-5	ASSRGTGRPGNQPQH
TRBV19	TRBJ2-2	ASSITLIGGGELF
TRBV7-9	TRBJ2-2	ASSVLAEGTGELF
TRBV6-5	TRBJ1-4	ASNQGDEKLF
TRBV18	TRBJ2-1	ASSPKSPGLAAPRNEQF
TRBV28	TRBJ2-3	ASSSSGRSDTQY
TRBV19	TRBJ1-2	ASRTKQGAGGYT
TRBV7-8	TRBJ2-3	ASSLRREGLGDTQY
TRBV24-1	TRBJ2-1	ATSDGGGNYNEQF
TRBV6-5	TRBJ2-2	ASSPDRVGTGELF
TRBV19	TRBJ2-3	ASSLEATDTQY
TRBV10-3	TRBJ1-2	AISEVQGSLLRT
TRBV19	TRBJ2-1	ASRSPQWEGSNEQF
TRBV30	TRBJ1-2	AWSVGTGGYGYT
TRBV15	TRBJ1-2	ATSRGPDRGFYGYT
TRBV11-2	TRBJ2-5	ASSIQTQETQY
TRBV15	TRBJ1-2	ATSRDKAAGGLGGYT
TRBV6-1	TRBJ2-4	ASSERWAGLAKNIQY
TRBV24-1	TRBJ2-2	ATSLSGGNTGELF
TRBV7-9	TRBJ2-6	ASSLSGLGKANVLT
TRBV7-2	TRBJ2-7	ASSPTSGRVLEQY
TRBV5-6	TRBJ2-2	ASSLARTGTGELF
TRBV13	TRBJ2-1	ASRSSGGADEQF
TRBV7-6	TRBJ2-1	ASSAGTANEQF
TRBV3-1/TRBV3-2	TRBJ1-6	ASSPREGVVSPLH
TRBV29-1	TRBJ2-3	SVELAGGTDTQY
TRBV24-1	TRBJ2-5	ATSDLRLAGVRETQY
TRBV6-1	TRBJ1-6	ASSEAGSSYNSPLH
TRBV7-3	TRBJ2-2	ASSPGTGIFAGELF
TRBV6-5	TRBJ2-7	ASGPETGGVGEQY
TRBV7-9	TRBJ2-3	ASSLALGAGDTQY
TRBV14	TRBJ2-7	ASSQEYGQTYEQY
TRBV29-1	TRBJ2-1	SVGILAGAGEQF
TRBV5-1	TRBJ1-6	ASSPGQGNSYNSPLH
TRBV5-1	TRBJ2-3	ASSLQGGYTDTQY
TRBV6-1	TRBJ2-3	ASSETSGKDTQY
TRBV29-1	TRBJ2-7	SVAPWRRHEQY